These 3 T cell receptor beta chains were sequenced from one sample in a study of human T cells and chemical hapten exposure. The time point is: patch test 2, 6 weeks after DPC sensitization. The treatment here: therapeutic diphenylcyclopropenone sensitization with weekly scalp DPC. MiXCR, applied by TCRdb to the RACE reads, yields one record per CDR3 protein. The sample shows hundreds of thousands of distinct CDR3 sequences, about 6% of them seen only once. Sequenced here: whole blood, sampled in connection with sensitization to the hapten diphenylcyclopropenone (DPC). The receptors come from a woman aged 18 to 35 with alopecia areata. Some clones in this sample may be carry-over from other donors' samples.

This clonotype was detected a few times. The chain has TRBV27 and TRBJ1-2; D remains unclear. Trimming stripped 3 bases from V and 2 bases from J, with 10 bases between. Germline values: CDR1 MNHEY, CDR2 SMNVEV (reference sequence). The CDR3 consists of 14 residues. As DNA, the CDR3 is TGTGCCAGCAGTTTTGACTCAACCAACTATGGCTACACCTTC. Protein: CASSFDSTNYGYTF.

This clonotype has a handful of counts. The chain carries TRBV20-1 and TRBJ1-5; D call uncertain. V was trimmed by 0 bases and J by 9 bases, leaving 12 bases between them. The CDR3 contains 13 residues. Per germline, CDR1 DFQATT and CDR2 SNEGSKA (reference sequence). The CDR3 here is CSARDRNPGPQHF. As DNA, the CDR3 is TGCAGTGCTAGAGATCGGAATCCGGGGCCCCAGCATTTT.

In DNA form, the CDR3 reads TGTGCCAGCAGCTTTAACAGGGGGCCTTTTGAAGCTTTCTTT. It encodes CASSFNRGPFEAFF. The rearrangement uses TRBV11-2 and TRBJ1-1, with 9 bases fitting TRBD1. The CDR3 runs 14 residues. V dropped 3 bases and J dropped 7; count of bases not matched to a gene: 6. The germline V gene encodes CDR1 SGHAT and CDR2 FQNNGV.